These 5 T cell receptor beta chains were sequenced from one sample in a study of OX40 agonist ivuxolimab in advanced cancers. Measured with immunoSEQ multiplex PCR; TCRdb has only the in-frame clones, and not every one. The repertoire consists of some 70,000 clones, with over 80% occurring once and the leading ten covering approximately 2.5%. The sample was CD4+ or CD8+ T cells sorted from blood, taken in a trial of the OX40 agonist ivuxolimab. Receptors were obtained from an adult with an advanced solid tumor such as melanoma, head and neck, liver or kidney cancer.

The chain joins TRBV5-3 to TRBJ2-7, with TRBD2 identical over 11 bases. TRBV5-3 is given ORF status, its function remaining uncertain. CDR3 size: 16 residues. The V gene end was trimmed by 5 bases and the J gene end by 6 bases; junction bases not matched to a gene: 13. In DNA form, the CDR3 reads TGTGCCAGAAGGGTAACTAGCGGGAGCGGATTACGCGAGCAGTACTTC. Encoded protein: CARRVTSGSGLREQYF.

The chain is built from TRBV5-1 and TRBJ1-2, with 9 positions matching TRBD1. Trimming removed 4 bases from V and 10 bases from J; junction bases left unmatched: 8. CDR1 is SGHRS, CDR2 YFSETQ, per germline. The CDR3 consists of 13 residues. CDR3 loop: CASSPDRGNVYTF. The CDR3 nucleotides are TGCGCCAGCAGCCCGGACAGGGGAAATGTCTACACCTTC.

The rearrangement links TRBV11-2 to TRBJ1-4, with a weak D call TRBD1 (6 bases). Germline CDR1 reads SGHAT; CDR2 reads FQNNGV. The CDR3 spans 15 residues. With 4 bases removed from V and 3 bases from J, the gap between germline ends came to 12 bases. The CDR3 DNA is TGTGCCAGCAGCTCCCACAGGGCCCCTAATGAAAAACTGTTTTTT. Translated: CASSSHRAPNEKLFF.

V usage is TRBV7-2 and J usage is TRBJ2-2, with TRBD1 matching 8 bases. This CDR3 comprises 16 residues. With 5 bases clipped from V and 5 bases from J, the junction kept 10 bases outside the gene matches. Per germline, CDR1 SGHTA and CDR2 FQGNSA. The CDR3 DNA follows: TGTGCCAGCAGCCCCAGGGGGCTGCCCTTGACCGGGGAGCTGTTTTTT. Protein sequence: CASSPRGLPLTGELFF.

The V call is TRBV7-2, the J call TRBJ2-7; 10 bases are shared with TRBD2. CDR1 and CDR2 from the germline V gene are SGHTA and FQGNSA. This CDR3 is built from 16 residues. The junction had 13 bases not matched to a gene; V was cut back by 5 bases and J by 6 bases. CDR3 in amino acids: CASSARPSGSNGEQYF. CDR3 nucleotide sequence: TGTGCCAGCAGCGCGCGACCTAGCGGGAGCAATGGCGAGCAGTACTTC.